One and the same sample provided the 10 T cell receptor beta chains below, sequenced in a study of blood T cell repertoires in COVID-19. Clones were sequenced by immunoSEQ multiplex PCR, and TCRdb holds only the in-frame ones, with some missing. The table shows fewer than 250,000 clones, with less than 85% occurring only once. The specimen was peripheral blood. These receptors originate from a woman between 65 and 79 years old with active or convalescent COVID-19.

V is TRBV28 and J is TRBJ2-7, with D perhaps TRBD2 (6 bases). CDR3 length equals 12 residues. Germline assignment: CDR1 MDHEN and CDR2 SYDVKM. V dropped 8 bases and J dropped 5 bases, with 13 bases sitting between them. As DNA, the CDR3 is TGTGCCAGCCTTGGAGGGGCGGACGAGCAGTACTTC. This gives the protein CASLGGADEQYF.

The rearrangement uses TRBV7-2 and TRBJ2-5; D might be TRBD2 (5 bases). This CDR3 region has 13 residues. Germline CDR1 is SGHTA and CDR2 is FQGNSA. V lost 3 bases, J lost 5 bases, and 10 bases lay in between. The CDR3 protein is CASSFGAGETQYF. As DNA, the CDR3 is TGTGCCAGCAGCTTCGGCGCGGGCGAGACCCAGTACTTC.

The chain is built from TRBV19 and TRBJ1-6; 9 bases agree with TRBD1. V trimming: 7 bases; J trimming: 10 bases; junction bases outside the gene matches: 8. CDR1 is LNHDA, CDR2 SQIVND, per germline (reference sequence). This CDR3 contains 14 residues. Written as DNA, the CDR3 is TGTGCCAGTACCCGACAGGGGGAAGGGTCACCCCTCCACTTT. Its protein is CASTRQGEGSPLHF.

This chain joins TRBV5-1 and TRBJ1-1; the D is unclear. V was clipped by 0 bases and J by 5 bases, with 14 bases between them. The CDR3 has 15 residues. Germline V CDR1 and CDR2: SGHRS, YFSETQ. The CDR3 DNA follows: TGCGCCAGCAGCTTGGGAGGCGGTGGTGGGACTGAAGCTTTCTTT. As protein: CASSLGGGGGTEAFF.

The chain links TRBV9 to TRBJ1-3, with D possibly TRBD1 on 5 matching bases. CDR1 and CDR2 (germline): SGDLS, YYNGEE. The CDR3 has 18 amino acids. Trimming shortened V by 0 bases and J by 2 bases, and 18 bases separated the two germline ends. The CDR3 region is CASSVEYPLAGAGNTIYF. The CDR3 DNA is TGTGCCAGCAGCGTAGAATATCCCCTGGCGGGGGCTGGAAACACCATATATTTT.

The chain couples TRBV6-5 to TRBJ2-2; D uncertain. The germline V and J ends were trimmed by 6 bases and 0 bases, with 11 bases remaining between them. The CDR3 is 15 amino acids. CDR1 and CDR2 from the germline V gene are MNHEY and SVGAGI. CDR3 region: CASSPGVANTGELFF. CDR3 in DNA: TGTGCCAGCAGCCCAGGTGTCGCGAACACCGGGGAGCTGTTTTTT.

The table lists this clone with a few counts. V is TRBV5-4 and J is TRBJ2-7, with 10 bases identical to TRBD2. The J segment lost 9 bases and the V segment lost 0 bases, leaving 9 bases of the junction unmatched. CDR1 is SGHNT and CDR2 is YYREEE in the germline V gene (reference sequence). CDR3 length: 15 amino acids. The CDR3 DNA sequence: TGTGCCAGCAGCTTGGCGCTAGCGGGAGTCGTAGTGCAGTACTTC. It codes for CASSLALAGVVVQYF. Full variable domain (remainder filled in from reference TRBV5-4 and TRBJ2-7): ETGVTQSPTHLIKTRGQQVTLRCSSQSGHNTVSWYQQALGQGPQFIFQYYREEENGRGNFPPRFSGLQFPNYSSELNVNALELDDSALYLCASSLALAGVVVQYFGPGTRLTVT.

V and J are TRBV28 and TRBJ2-7; tentatively, D is TRBD2 (6 bases). V lost 7 bases, J lost 7 bases, and 17 bases lay in between. Germline V gene data show CDR1 as MDHEN and CDR2 as SYDVKM. The CDR3 loop spans 13 amino acids. The CDR3 here is CASKAGSAQEQYF. DNA of the CDR3: TGTGCCAGCAAGGCGGGGAGTGCTCAAGAGCAGTACTTC.

The chain has TRBV7-6 and TRBJ1-5, with a possible D match to TRBD1 (5 bases). This CDR3 has 16 amino acids. The germline CDR1 and CDR2 sequences are SGHVS and FNYEAQ. With 2 bases removed from V and 4 bases from J, the gap between germline ends came to 15 bases. CDR3 coding DNA: TGTGCCAGCAGCTTACTAGGTAGGGGAGGTAATCAGCCCCAGCATTTT. Protein sequence: CASSLLGRGGNQPQHF.

The CDR3, as DNA: TGCGCCAGCAGCTTGGTGCCGAGCGGGGAATACAATGAGCAGTTCTTC. Its protein product is CASSLVPSGEYNEQFF. This sequence joins TRBV5-1 and TRBJ2-1, with 7 bases identical to TRBD2. Germline-derived CDR1 and CDR2 are SGHRS and YFSETQ. The junction had 7 bases not matched to a gene; V was cut back by 0 bases and J by 4 bases. The length of the CDR3 is 16 residues.